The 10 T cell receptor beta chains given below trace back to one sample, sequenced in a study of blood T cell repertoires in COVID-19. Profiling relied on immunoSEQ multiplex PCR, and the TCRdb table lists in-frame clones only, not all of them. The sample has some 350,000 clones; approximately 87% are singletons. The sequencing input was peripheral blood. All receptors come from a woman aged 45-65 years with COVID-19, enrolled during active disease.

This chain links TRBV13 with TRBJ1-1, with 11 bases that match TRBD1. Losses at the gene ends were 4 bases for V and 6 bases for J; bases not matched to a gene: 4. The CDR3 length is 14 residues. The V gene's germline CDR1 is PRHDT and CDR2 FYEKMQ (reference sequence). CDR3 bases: TGTGCCAGCAGCTCCCGGGACAGGGGGGCTGAAGCTTTCTTT. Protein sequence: CASSSRDRGAEAFF.

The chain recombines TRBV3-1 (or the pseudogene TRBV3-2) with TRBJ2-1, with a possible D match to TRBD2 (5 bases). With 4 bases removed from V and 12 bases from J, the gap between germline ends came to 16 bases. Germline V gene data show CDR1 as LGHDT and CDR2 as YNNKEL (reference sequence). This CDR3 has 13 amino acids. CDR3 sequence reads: CASSPGLNWRQFF. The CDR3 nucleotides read TGTGCCAGCAGCCCAGGACTGAATTGGAGGCAGTTCTTC.

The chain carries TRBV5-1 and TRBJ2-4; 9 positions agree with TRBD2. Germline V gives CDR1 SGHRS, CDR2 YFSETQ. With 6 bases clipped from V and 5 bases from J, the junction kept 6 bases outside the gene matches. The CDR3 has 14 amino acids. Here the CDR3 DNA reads TGCGCCAGCAAACGGGTAGCGGGAGAAAACATTCAGTACTTC. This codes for CASKRVAGENIQYF.

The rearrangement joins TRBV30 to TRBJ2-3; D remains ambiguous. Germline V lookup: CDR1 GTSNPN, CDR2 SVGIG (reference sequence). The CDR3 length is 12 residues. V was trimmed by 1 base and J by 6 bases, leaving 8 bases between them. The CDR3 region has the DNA TGTGCCTGGAGTGCCTTTGTGGATACGCAGTATTTT. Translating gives CAWSAFVDTQYF. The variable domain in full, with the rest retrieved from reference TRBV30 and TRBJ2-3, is SQTIHQWPATLVQPVGSPLSLECTVEGTSNPNLYWYRQAAGRGLQLLFYSVGIGQISSEVPQNLSASRPQDRQFILSSKKLLLSDSGFYLCAWSAFVDTQYFGPGTRLTVL.

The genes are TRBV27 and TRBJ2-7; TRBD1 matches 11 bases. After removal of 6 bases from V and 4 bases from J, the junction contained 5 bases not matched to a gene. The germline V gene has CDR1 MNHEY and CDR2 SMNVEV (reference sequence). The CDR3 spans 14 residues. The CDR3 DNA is TGTGCCAGCAGCCACGGACAGGGGGCTTACGAGCAGTACTTC. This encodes CASSHGQGAYEQYF.

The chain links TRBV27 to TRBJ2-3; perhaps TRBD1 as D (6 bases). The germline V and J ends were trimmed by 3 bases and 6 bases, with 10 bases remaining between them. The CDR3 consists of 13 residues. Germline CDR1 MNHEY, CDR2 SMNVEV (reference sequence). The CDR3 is CASSFTGLDTQYF. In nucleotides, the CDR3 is TGTGCCAGCAGTTTCACAGGGTTGGATACGCAGTATTTT.

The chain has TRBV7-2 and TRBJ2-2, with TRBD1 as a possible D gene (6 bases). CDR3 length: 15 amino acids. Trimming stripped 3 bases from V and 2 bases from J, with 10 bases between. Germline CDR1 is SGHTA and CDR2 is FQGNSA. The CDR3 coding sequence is TGTGCCAGCAGCTTTGCAGGGGTAAACACCGGGGAGCTGTTTTTT. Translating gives CASSFAGVNTGELFF.

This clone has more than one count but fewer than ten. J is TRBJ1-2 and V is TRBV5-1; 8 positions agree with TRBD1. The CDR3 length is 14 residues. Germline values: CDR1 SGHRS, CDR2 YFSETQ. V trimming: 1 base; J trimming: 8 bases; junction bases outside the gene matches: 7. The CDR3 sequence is CASSLMDRAGGYTF. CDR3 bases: TGCGCCAGCAGCTTGATGGACAGGGCGGGCGGCTACACCTTC.

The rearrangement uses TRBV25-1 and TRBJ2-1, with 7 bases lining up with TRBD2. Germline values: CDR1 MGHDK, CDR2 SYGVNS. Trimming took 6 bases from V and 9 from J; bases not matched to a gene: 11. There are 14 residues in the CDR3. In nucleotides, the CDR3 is TGTGCCAGCAGGCGGGCGGGAGAGGGAGGTGAGCAGTTCTTC. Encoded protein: CASRRAGEGGEQFF.

Written as DNA, the CDR3 is TGTGCCAGCAGTACCCACACAGGGTCCAATGAGCAGTTCTTC. It codes for CASSTHTGSNEQFF. The V and J genes are TRBV6-2 or TRBV6-3 and TRBJ2-1; D is perhaps TRBD1 (6 bases). Germline loops: CDR1 MNHEY, CDR2 SVGEGT. Trimming took off 5 bases at V and 6 bases at J, with 14 bases between the two ends. This CDR3 spans 14 amino acids.